A selection of T cell receptor beta chains follows, all from one sample in a study of cytomegalovirus exposure and HLA in healthy donors. The data were produced by immunoSEQ multiplex PCR, yet TCRdb's version contains in-frame clones alone and is incomplete. The data show about 210,000 clones, approximately 83% seen once. The sample taken for sequencing was PBMCs. Receptor source: a woman in her forties or fifties in good health and CMV-seropositive. CDR3s include the opening cysteine and the closing phenylalanine or tryptophan. The D gene is left open where the match is weak. For some rows the clone size is stated as once, few or many, or as a class when expanded; others skip it.

size: NA; D: NA; V: TRBV30; J: TRBJ2-2; DNA: TGTGCCTGGAGTTTAGGGGTAACCGGGGAGCTGTTTTTT; CDR3: CAWSLGVTGELFF
size: NA; D: NA; V: TRBV28; J: TRBJ1-6; DNA: TGTGCCGGGGGGGCAGCGATAGATTCACCCCTCCACTTT; CDR3: CAGGAAIDSPLHF
size: NA; D: NA; V: TRBV7-6; J: TRBJ1-2; DNA: TGTGCCAGCAGCTTAAGTGGGGCCGGGGGCTACACCTTC; CDR3: CASSLSGAGGYTF
size: NA; D: TRBD1; V: TRBV29-1; J: TRBJ2-1; DNA: TGCAGCGTTGAGGGACAGGGATACAATGAGCAGTTCTTC; CDR3: CSVEGQGYNEQFF
size: NA; D: NA; V: TRBV14; J: TRBJ2-3; DNA: TGTGCCAGCAGCTCACTCTTTTCTAGCACAGATACGCAGTATTTT; CDR3: CASSSLFSSTDTQYF
size: NA; D: NA; V: TRBV7-6; J: TRBJ2-2; DNA: TGTGCCAGCAGCGCCCAATGGGGCTTCGACGGGACCGGGGAGCTGTTTTTT; CDR3: CASSAQWGFDGTGELFF
size: NA; D: NA; V: TRBV5-6; J: TRBJ1-4; DNA: TGTGCCAGCAGCTTGGGAGGAGGGGAGGAAAAACTGTTTTTT; CDR3: CASSLGGGEEKLFF
size: few; D: NA; V: TRBV6-5; J: TRBJ2-7; DNA: TGTGCCACCAGGGGGGGGACCTACGAGCAGTACTTC; CDR3: CATRGGTYEQYF
size: once; D: TRBD2; V: TRBV28; J: TRBJ2-3; DNA: TGTGCCAGCAGGGGCTCGAATAGCGGGGGGATAACAGATACGCAGTATTTT; CDR3: CASRGSNSGGITDTQYF
size: NA; D: TRBD1; V: TRBV6-5; J: TRBJ1-1; DNA: TGTGCCAGCAGTTATTCCCAACTACAGGGGGCAACTTTCTTT; CDR3: CASSYSQLQGATFF
size: NA; D: TRBD2; V: TRBV9; J: TRBJ2-1; DNA: TGTGCCAGCAGCCCCTCTTTGATGGGGGGGAGCTATGAGCAGTTCTTC; CDR3: CASSPSLMGGSYEQFF
size: NA; D: TRBD1; V: TRBV19; J: TRBJ1-1; DNA: TGTGCCAGTAGTTTGGGGACAGGGAAAAACACTGAAGCTTTCTTT; CDR3: CASSLGTGKNTEAFF
size: NA; D: NA; V: TRBV7-2; J: TRBJ2-1; DNA: TGTGCCAGCAGCTTACGATTTAGCGTGTACAATGAGCAGTTCTTC; CDR3: CASSLRFSVYNEQFF
size: NA; D: NA; V: TRBV7-2; J: TRBJ1-5; DNA: TGTGCCAGCAGCAACATCAGGGGTAGTCAGCCCCAGCATTTT; CDR3: CASSNIRGSQPQHF
size: few; D: NA; V: TRBV5-1; J: TRBJ1-2; DNA: TGCGCCAGCAGCGGACAGCGATACTATGGCTACACCTTC; CDR3: CASSGQRYYGYTF
size: NA; D: NA; V: TRBV5-6; J: TRBJ2-7; DNA: TGTGCCAGCAGCTTGGGTCAGGTCCCCTACGAGCAGTACTTC; CDR3: CASSLGQVPYEQYF
size: NA; D: TRBD1; V: TRBV9; J: TRBJ2-1; DNA: TGTGCCAGCAGCGCTTGGACAGGACTCAATGAGCAGTTCTTC; CDR3: CASSAWTGLNEQFF
size: NA; D: NA; V: TRBV7-3; J: TRBJ1-6; DNA: TGTGCCAGCAGCTTAGGGCCAGCAAATATTAATTCACTCCTCCACTTT; CDR3: CASSLGPANINSLLHF
size: once; D: TRBD1; V: TRBV10-1; J: TRBJ1-2; DNA: TGCGCCAGCAGTGAAGCCGAGGGACAGGGTGGAGCTAACTATGGCTACACCTTC; CDR3: CASSEAEGQGGANYGYTF